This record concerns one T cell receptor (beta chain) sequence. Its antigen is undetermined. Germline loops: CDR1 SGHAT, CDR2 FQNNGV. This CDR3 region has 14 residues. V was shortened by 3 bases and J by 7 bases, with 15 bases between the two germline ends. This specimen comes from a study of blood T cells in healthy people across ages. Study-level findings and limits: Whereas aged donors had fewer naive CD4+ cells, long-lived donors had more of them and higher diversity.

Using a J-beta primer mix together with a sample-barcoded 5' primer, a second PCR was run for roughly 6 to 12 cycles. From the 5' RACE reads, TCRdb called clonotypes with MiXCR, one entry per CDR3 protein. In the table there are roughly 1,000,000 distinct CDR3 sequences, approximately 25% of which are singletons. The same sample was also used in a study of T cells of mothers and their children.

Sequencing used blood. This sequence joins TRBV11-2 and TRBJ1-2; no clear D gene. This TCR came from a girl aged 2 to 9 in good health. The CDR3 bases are TGTGCCAGCAGCTTTGGGATAGATGGTTCTGGCTACACCTTC. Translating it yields CASSFGIDGSGYTF.